This TCR beta chain was sequenced during a study of OX40 agonist ivuxolimab in advanced cancers. Overall study: Patients received intravenous ivuxolimab every 2 weeks at 0.01 to 10 mg/kg. Among those enrolled, mean age was 60 years (range about 23 to 85) and about 79% were male. Study results and caveats: The authors also found low normalized T-cell clonal expansion in some nonresponders.

The assay was immunoSEQ multiplex PCR, and TCRdb's table has in-frame clones only and misses some. The repertoire has tens of thousands of clones, 80% to 90% of them found once; the top ten carry 0.2% to 0.3%. CDR1 and CDR2 (germline): LNHNV, YYDKDF (reference sequence). V shed 1 base and J shed 2 bases, with 3 bases lying between them. The CDR3 is 14 amino acids. To note about this clone: Antigen specificity is unknown.

The chain is built from TRBV15 and TRBJ2-6, with unresolved D. The sequences come from CD4+ or CD8+ T cells sorted from blood, collected in a trial of the OX40 agonist ivuxolimab. This clonotype originated in an adult with an advanced solid tumor such as melanoma, head and neck, liver or kidney cancer. The chain's CDR3 is CATSRGTGANVLTF. CDR3 nucleotides: TGTGCCACCAGCAGAGGCACTGGGGCCAACGTCCTGACTTTC. Full variable domain (missing parts from reference TRBV15 and TRBJ2-6): DAMVIQNPRYQVTQFGKPVTLSCSQTLNHNVMYWYQQKSSQAPKLLFHYYDKDFNNEADTPDNFQSRRPNTSFCFLDIRSPGLGDTAMYLCATSRGTGANVLTFGAGSRLTVL.